A single sample gave rise to the 14 T cell receptor beta chains below, sequenced in a study of T cells of healthy individuals listed by TCRdb under 2018. The receptor library was made with 5' RACE. Instrument on record: Illumina MiSeq. TCRdb reworked the public reads: Q25 trimming with fastp, MiXCR clone assembly, productive beta chains retained. Entries are consolidated by CDR3 protein sequence, retaining the most common genes and DNA. This sample holds more than 85,000 distinct CDR3 sequences; roughly 15% were observed only once. The leading ten clones occupy approximately 5.7% of the sample. Receptors originate from a human donor in good health.

This clonotype was observed a few times. V gene TRBV6-2 or TRBV6-3 combines with J gene TRBJ2-7, with 7 bases identical to TRBD2. The CDR3 loop spans 12 amino acids. Per the germline V gene, CDR1 is MNHEY and CDR2 is SVGEGT. V lost 8 bases and J lost 2; bases outside the gene matches: 3. The CDR3 DNA reads as TGTGCCAGCGGGGGGGAGGCCTACGAGCAGTACTTC. Translation gives CASGGEAYEQYF.

The chain carries TRBV25-1 and TRBJ2-7, with TRBD1 identical over 7 bases. J lost 7 bases, V lost 5 bases, and 11 bases had no gene match. The CDR3 loop spans 14 amino acids. Per germline, CDR1 MGHDK and CDR2 SYGVNS. This chain's CDR3 is CASSISGTVKEQYF. The CDR3 DNA is TGTGCCAGCAGTATATCCGGGACAGTTAAGGAGCAGTACTTC.

This clonotype turned up a few times. CDR3 DNA: TGTGCCATCAGTCGGACAGGGGACTCCTACGAGCAGTACTTC. The encoded protein is CAISRTGDSYEQYF. J is TRBJ2-7 and V is TRBV10-3, with 9 bases matching TRBD1. CDR1 is ENHRY and CDR2 is SYGVKD in the germline V gene. Germline trimming cut 5 bases from V and 0 bases from J; bases unmatched to any gene: 2. The length of the CDR3 is 14 residues.

This clonotype was recorded at least ten times. The chain joins TRBV11-2 to TRBJ1-1; the D gene is possibly TRBD1 (6 bases). The CDR3 runs 15 residues. Germline loops: CDR1 SGHAT, CDR2 FQNNGV. V dropped 1 base and J dropped 6 bases, with 15 bases sitting between them. CDR3 amino acids: CASSLARGQGAEAFF. The CDR3 DNA reads TGTGCCAGCAGCTTAGCTCGGGGGCAAGGGGCTGAAGCTTTCTTT.

This clonotype was detected many times. The CDR3 sequence is CASSYGSSSYEQYF. The CDR3 DNA is TGTGCCAGCAGTTATGGCTCTAGCTCCTACGAGCAGTACTTC. The rearrangement links TRBV6-2 or TRBV6-3 to TRBJ2-7, with no clear D. The CDR3 extends over 14 amino acids. V gave up 3 bases and J gave up 0 bases, with 9 bases separating them. Germline loops: CDR1 MNHEY, CDR2 SVGEGT.

The V gene is TRBV7-9, the J gene TRBJ2-7, with D possibly matching TRBD2 (5 bases). Germline CDR1 is SEHNR and CDR2 is FQNEAQ (reference sequence). The CDR3 extends over 11 amino acids. The V end lost 4 bases, the J end lost 9 bases, and 10 bases lay between the germline ends. The CDR3 sequence: CASSSGERQYF. Written as DNA, the CDR3 is TGTGCCAGCAGCTCCGGGGAGCGGCAGTACTTC.

The rearrangement uses TRBV7-9 and TRBJ2-1, with D perhaps matching TRBD2 (6 bases). Trimming pared 2 bases from V and 10 bases from J, leaving 12 bases between. Germline loops: CDR1 SEHNR, CDR2 FQNEAQ (reference sequence). CDR3 length equals 13 residues. The CDR3 reads CASSLPPGAEQFF. The CDR3 coding sequence is TGTGCCAGCAGCTTACCCCCGGGAGCAGAGCAGTTCTTC.

The chain is built from TRBV30 and TRBJ2-5, with D perhaps TRBD1 (5 bases). The CDR3 length is 12 residues. The V gene lost 4 bases and the J gene lost 5 bases, with 11 bases spanning the gap. CDR1 is GTSNPN and CDR2 is SVGIG in the germline V gene (reference sequence). The CDR3 sequence: CAWTSGQETQYF. Written as DNA, the CDR3 is TGTGCCTGGACGTCAGGGCAGGAGACCCAGTACTTC.

This clonotype was recorded many times. The chain combines TRBV28 with TRBJ2-1, with 8 bases aligning to TRBD1. Germline CDR1 is MDHEN and CDR2 is SYDVKM. The CDR3 contains 12 residues. J gave up 10 bases and V 5 bases, and 4 bases lay outside the gene matches. CDR3 residues: CASSRTGPEQFF. In DNA, the CDR3 is TGTGCCAGCAGTAGGACAGGGCCCGAGCAGTTCTTC. The full variable domain, in which reference TRBV28 and TRBJ2-1 provide the parts outside the CDR3, is DVKVTQSSRYLVKRTGEKVFLECVQDMDHENMFWYRQDPGLGLRLIYFSYDVKMKEKGDIPEGYSVSREKKERFSLILESASTNQTSMYLCASSRTGPEQFFGPGTRLTVL.

The CDR3 reads CSAGVGGPTQYF. CDR3 sequence (DNA): TGCAGCGCCGGGGTGGGGGGCCCTACCCAGTATTTT. This rearrangement joins TRBV29-1 to TRBJ2-3; tentatively, D is TRBD1 or TRBD2 (6 bases each). The V end was cut by 7 bases, the J end by 12 bases, with 20 bases between. The CDR3 is 12 residues long. Germline loops: CDR1 SQVTM, CDR2 ANQGSEA.

This clonotype showed up just a few times. This chain joins TRBV2 and TRBJ2-1; D is unclear. Trimming removed 6 bases from V and 2 bases from J, with 2 bases in between. CDR3 length: 11 amino acids. Germline V gene sequence: CDR1 SNHLY, CDR2 FYNNEI. The CDR3 bases are TGTGCCAGCAGAACCTACAATGAGCAGTTCTTC. Protein sequence: CASRTYNEQFF.

This chain uses TRBV5-5 with TRBJ2-2, with D possibly being TRBD2 (6 bases). The CDR3 runs 16 residues. Germline assignment: CDR1 SGHKS and CDR2 YYEKEE (reference sequence). V dropped 0 bases and J dropped 1 base, with 10 bases sitting between them. The CDR3 bases are TGTGCCAGCAGCTTGGCTCCGGGGGTGAACACCGGGGAGCTGTTTTTT. As protein: CASSLAPGVNTGELFF.

This clonotype was seen at least ten times. V gene TRBV20-1 combines with J gene TRBJ2-7; D possibly corresponds to TRBD2 (5 bases). CDR3 size: 14 residues. V was pared by 6 bases and J by 4 bases, with 19 bases between. Germline-derived CDR1 and CDR2 are DFQATT and SNEGSKA (reference sequence). The CDR3 bases are TGCAGTGCGCGGACCGGGGTGGCTAAGTACGAGCAGTACTTC. It translates to CSARTGVAKYEQYF.

The gene calls are TRBV4-2 and TRBJ1-1; D unclear. The CDR3 has 14 amino acids. Looked up from germline, CDR1 is LGHNA and CDR2 is YNFKEQ. Trimming took off 1 base at V and 9 bases at J, with 15 bases between the two ends. As DNA, the CDR3 is TGTGCCAGCAGCCAAGTAGGTGGCGGGCGACAAGCTTTCTTT. Translation gives CASSQVGGGRQAFF.